The rows below give T cell receptor beta chains drawn from one sample of a study of early stage breast cancer tumors. Clones were read by immunoSEQ multiplex PCR, and TCRdb kept only the in-frame ones, dropping some. This table has about 41,000 clones, approximately 72% appearing once. Sequences were obtained from blood. Receptors were obtained from a person aged 50-59 years with breast cancer. CDR3s leave out the opening cysteine and the closing phenylalanine or tryptophan.

j_call v_call cdr3_aa
TRBJ2-1 TRBV5-1 ASSTDNPHNEQF
TRBJ2-1 TRBV11-2 ASSSSGREIGNEQF
TRBJ2-3 TRBV10-1 ASSGVGTGVLTDTQY
TRBJ1-1 TRBV5-1 ASKGTGGNTEAF
TRBJ2-3 TRBV10-2 ASSRLAGVTDTQY
TRBJ1-5 TRBV7-2 ASSFGTGKWQPQH
TRBJ2-5 TRBV7-2 ASSQNTGTAGETQY
TRBJ1-1 TRBV7-9 ASSVTGGRNTEAF
TRBJ2-1 TRBV5-6 ASNQDRGRINILF
TRBJ1-2 TRBV6-5 ASSPGGYGYT
TRBJ2-7 TRBV19 ASSSGGAVYEQY
TRBJ2-5 TRBV10-3 AISESGGGETQY
TRBJ1-1 TRBV6-1 ASTPNSPKGAF
TRBJ2-1 TRBV6-1 ASSVLPGQGANEQF
TRBJ1-4 TRBV4-3 ASSFYFDSTGNEKLF
TRBJ2-2 TRBV6-5 ASSSGQRNTGELF
TRBJ1-1 TRBV5-6 ASSFTVADTEAF
TRBJ2-3 TRBV30 AWREAGTSGTDTQY
TRBJ2-7 TRBV7-2 ASSLERSGYEQY
TRBJ2-7 TRBV11-3 ASKGSTYEQY
TRBJ2-1 TRBV5-1 ASSKGQGGNEQF
TRBJ1-1 TRBV29-1 SVAGRRGNTEAF
TRBJ2-3 TRBV7-3 ASSLNGRDGSTQY
TRBJ2-7 TRBV5-1 ASSLAPGSYEQY
TRBJ2-5 TRBV2 ASSERLARPETQY
TRBJ2-4 TRBV19 ASSTPDRGREKNIQY
TRBJ2-5 TRBV6-5 ASSRTGEWETQY
TRBJ1-1 TRBV5-1 ASSLAAGVAEAF